This T cell receptor (beta chain) was captured by sequencing in a study of blood T cells in healthy people across ages (dated by TCRdb to 2014 to 2015). Regarding the study in general: Template switching captured roughly one uniquely barcoded TCR beta cDNA molecule per two T cells in model experiments. The study measured age-related changes in TCR beta repertoire diversity using deep sequencing normalized with unique cDNA molecular identifiers. Donors were grouped into four age groups: young (average 16 years), middle-aged (approximately 41), aged (around 66) and long-lived (roughly 80). Donors of different ages were randomly distributed across sequencing lanes to avoid experimental bias. Two additional independent replicas of 1 million unique cDNA reads from the same blood draw were analyzed for two donors (one aged 18 to 30 and one aged 80 or older).

A remark on this clonotype: There is no known antigen for this receptor. Qualities for individual bases were not recorded, and no much larger clone is one base off.

Donors were a few dozen systemically healthy Caucasian individuals from Russia aged roughly 6 to 100 years. About 9.8 milliliters of peripheral blood were drawn from each donor into EDTA-treated Vacutainer tubes. Ficoll-Paque density-gradient centrifugation was used to isolate PBMCs, with at least 6 million obtained per sample. Trizol reagent was used to extract total RNA from PBMCs, with at least 5 micrograms per sample. For every donor, an aliquot of PBMCs went through flow cytometry to measure the percentages of naive CD45RAhigh/CD27high T cells. Broader findings and caveats from the paper: Compared with the aged group, more naive CD4+ T cells, fewer expanded clones and increased TCR diversity were shown by the long-lived group, suggesting age selection. Donor CMV infection status was unknown, potentially confounding age-related changes in expanded clonotypes. There was a strong correlation between observed TCR beta diversity and the percentage of naive T cells measured by flow cytometry. As age increased, observed TCR beta diversity per million T cells dropped in a roughly linear way, and a significant reduction was already evident by age about 36. Bulk unsorted PBMC profiling prevented conclusive comparison of naive and antigen-experienced compartments. Estimates of total diversity based on one million sequenced T cells were regarded as lower bounds and as underestimates.

The CDR3 has 18 amino acids, counting the end cysteine and phenylalanine. Only CDR3 DNA is held: 54 bases, read in frame from base 1. The germline V gene specifies MDHEN as CDR1 and SYDVKM as CDR2. From V the trimming removes 6 bases and from J it removes 1 base, while the gene matches leave 15 bases of the junction unaccounted for. The library was obtained by 5' RACE. Sequencing was performed on an Illumina HiSeq 2500. A second roughly 7 to 11 cycle PCR used a sample-barcoded 5' primer and a J-beta primer mix. Each TCR beta cDNA molecule received a unique molecular identifier from a template-switch 5' adaptor carrying 12 random nucleotides. At least 2.5 million CDR3-containing paired-end reads were obtained from each sample. The Mint cDNA synthesis kit, primed by a TRBC-specific oligonucleotide, was used to synthesize first-strand cDNA from all RNA. Following uracil-DNA glycosylase treatment, a first 18-cycle PCR with universal primers M1SS and BC2_uni_R was performed on all cDNA. The paper's data handling went like this. Normalization of each sample was performed by random selection of 1 million high-quality reads, each carrying a distinct molecular identifier. Reads sharing molecular identifiers were discarded rather than binned into consensus sequences. MiTCR, run with a Q25 quality threshold and the strictest error-elimination algorithm, handled CDR3 identification, clonotype clustering and error correction. A nonparametric unseen species model with Euler transformation was used to estimate lower-bound total TCR beta diversity. The public reads were reanalyzed by TCRdb: fastp trimming at Q25, MiXCR alignment, in-frame beta chains only. Rows matching on CDR3 protein sequence are summarized as one entry with the most common DNA and genes. TCRdb, not the authors, supplied the V and J calls. Counted in this sample were 650,000 to 800,000 distinct CDR3 sequences; more than 40% of them appeared once. Of the sample, nearly 20% is held by the ten largest clones.

The sequence links TRBV28 to TRBJ2-1, with 7 bases aligning to TRBD1. The sequencing sample was made of blood. This sequence was found in a man in his sixties in good health. The nucleotide sequence is given as TGTGCCAGCAGCCGGGACCTTAGGGGGACAGCATCCTACAATGAGCAGTTCTTC. It translates as CASSRDLRGTASYNEQFF.